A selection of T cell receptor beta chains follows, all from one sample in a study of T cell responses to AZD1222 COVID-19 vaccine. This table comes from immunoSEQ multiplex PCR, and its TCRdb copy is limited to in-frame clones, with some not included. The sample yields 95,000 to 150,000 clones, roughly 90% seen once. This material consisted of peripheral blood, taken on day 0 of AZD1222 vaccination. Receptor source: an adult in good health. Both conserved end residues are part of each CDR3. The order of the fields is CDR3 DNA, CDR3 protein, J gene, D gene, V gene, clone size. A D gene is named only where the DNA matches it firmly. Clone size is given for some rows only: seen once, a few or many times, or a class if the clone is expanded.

TGCGCCAGCAGCCAAGATCCAGCGGGAGCCTACTACGAGCAGTACTTC CASSQDPAGAYYEQYF TRBJ2-7 TRBD2 TRBV4-1 .
TGTGCCAGCAGCTTGGGAGACGGGAGCTCCTACAATGAGCAGTTCTTC CASSLGDGSSYNEQFF TRBJ2-1 . TRBV3-1/TRBV3-2 .
TGTGCCAGCTCACGTAACTACGAGCAGTACTTC CASSRNYEQYF TRBJ2-7 . TRBV18 .
TGTGCCAGCAGTTACCCAGGGGGGAACAATGAGCAGTTCTTC CASSYPGGNNEQFF TRBJ2-1 . TRBV6-5 .
TGTGCCAGCTCAGCTTCGGGTACAGCTCAAGGCTACACCTTC CASSASGTAQGYTF TRBJ1-2 . TRBV27 .
TGTGCCAGCAGTTCGGGGACAGGGTCTATAGTCGACACCTTC CASSSGTGSIVDTF TRBJ1-2 TRBD1 TRBV28 once
TGTGCCAGCAGTTTTAACTATGGCTACACCTTC CASSFNYGYTF TRBJ1-2 . TRBV11-2 .
TGTGCCAGCAGTTACGTGGGATGGGACACTGAAGCTTTCTTT CASSYVGWDTEAFF TRBJ1-1 . TRBV6-5 .
TGCGCCAGCAGCTCCCGCCCGGGGGGTAGTCTGGAAAACACCATATATTTT CASSSRPGGSLENTIYF TRBJ1-3 . TRBV5-1 once
TGTGCCAGCAGCCCTGGACTAGCGGGAGTGGCCGGGGAGCTGTTTTTT CASSPGLAGVAGELFF TRBJ2-2 TRBD2 TRBV9 .
TGTGCCAGCAGCTCGGACGGGTACCCTGAAGCTTTCTTT CASSSDGYPEAFF TRBJ1-1 . TRBV5-4 .
TGTGCCATCAGTAGTACTACAATCAATGAGCAGTTCTTC CAISSTTINEQFF TRBJ2-1 . TRBV10-3 .
TGTGCCAGCAGTCCACGGACAGGGTTAATGAACACTGAAGCTTTCTTT CASSPRTGLMNTEAFF TRBJ1-1 TRBD1 TRBV27 once
TGTGCCAGTAGTACACAGCGGCAGTACAGTACGCAGTATTTT CASSTQRQYSTQYF TRBJ2-3 . TRBV19 once
TGTGCCAGCAGCTTAAGTTCGAGCTCCTACGAGCAGTACTTC CASSLSSSSYEQYF TRBJ2-7 . TRBV7-9 .
TGTGCCAGCAGCCAGCAGGTAGCCAAAAACATTCAGTACTTC CASSQQVAKNIQYF TRBJ2-4 . TRBV3-1/TRBV3-2 .
TGCAGCACCCGGGGTGGAGACAGGGACGGCACTGAAGCTTTCTTT CSTRGGDRDGTEAFF TRBJ1-1 TRBD1 TRBV29-1 .
TGTGCCAGCAGTGAGGCGGGGGACGAGCAGTACTTC CASSEAGDEQYF TRBJ2-7 TRBD2 TRBV6-1 .
TGTGCCAGCAGCTTCGGGGGCACCTACGAGCAGTACTTC CASSFGGTYEQYF TRBJ2-7 . TRBV7-6 .
TGTGCCAGCAGCCTAGGGACTAGCGGGACCAATGAGCAGTTCTTC CASSLGTSGTNEQFF TRBJ2-1 TRBD2 TRBV7-3 .
TGTGCCAGCAGCCTGCTAGGCGGCAATCAGCCCCAGCATTTT CASSLLGGNQPQHF TRBJ1-5 . TRBV28 once
TGTGCCAGCAGCACGAGTAGGGGTCACGATGAGCAGTTCTTC CASSTSRGHDEQFF TRBJ2-1 . TRBV9 .
TGTGCCAGCAGCTTAGTCAGGGAAATCTATGGCTACACCTTC CASSLVREIYGYTF TRBJ1-2 . TRBV7-9 .